Following are 5 T cell receptor beta chains from one sample sequenced in a study of blood T cell repertoires in COVID-19. Clones were sequenced by immunoSEQ multiplex PCR, and TCRdb holds only the in-frame ones, with some missing. The data contain about 33,000 clones, around 73% of them singletons. Specimen: peripheral blood. These receptors were collected from an older man with acute or convalescent COVID-19.

Only a few counts were recorded for this clone. One end of the junction fails to match germline, which may point to a read error. J is TRBJ1-6 and V is TRBV6-2 or TRBV6-3, with D possibly TRBD1 on 5 matching bases. CDR1 is MNHEY and CDR2 is SVGEGT in the germline V gene. The CDR3 is 17 amino acids. The CDR3 loop reads CASNYPTASSYNSPLHF. The DNA for the CDR3 is TGTGCCAGCAATTACCCGACAGCGAGCTCCTATAATTCACCCCTCCACTTT.

The gene calls are TRBV6-2 or TRBV6-3 and TRBJ1-1; D is possibly TRBD1 (5 bases). This CDR3 has 12 residues. Germline loops: CDR1 MNHEY, CDR2 SVGEGT. The V and J ends lost 4 bases and 10 bases respectively, with 13 bases between them. DNA for the CDR3: TGTGCCAGCAGTTCAGGGATCCGAGGAGCTTTCTTT. Amino acid sequence: CASSSGIRGAFF.

This chain joins TRBV5-6 and TRBJ1-2; no firm D call. This CDR3 has 13 amino acids. V lost 6 bases and J lost 2, with 11 bases in between. The germline V gene has CDR1 SGHDT and CDR2 YYEEEE. CDR3 loop: CASNSDSNYGYTF. DNA of the CDR3: TGTGCCAGCAATTCGGACTCAAACTATGGCTACACCTTC.

The sample holds a few counts of this clone. The chain joins TRBV28 to TRBJ2-3, with 10 bases fitting TRBD2. This CDR3 contains 17 residues. Unmatched junction bases numbered 6, after V lost 0 bases and J lost 3 bases. Germline V gene data show CDR1 as MDHEN and CDR2 as SYDVKM. The CDR3 DNA reads as TGTGCCAGCAGTTTATGGTCTAGCGGGAGTACGACAGATACGCAGTATTTT. Translated: CASSLWSSGSTTDTQYF. The entire variable domain, with the rest obtained from reference TRBV28 and TRBJ2-3, is as follows: DVKVTQSSRYLVKRTGEKVFLECVQDMDHENMFWYRQDPGLGLRLIYFSYDVKMKEKGDIPEGYSVSREKKERFSLILESASTNQTSMYLCASSLWSSGSTTDTQYFGPGTRLTVL.

This clone was recorded once. The chain employs TRBV18 and TRBJ1-2; D is perhaps TRBD1 (5 bases). The CDR3 extends over 18 amino acids. Germline V CDR1 and CDR2: KGHSH, LQKENI. V was trimmed by 0 bases and J by 0 bases, leaving 17 bases between them. The DNA of the CDR3 is TGTGCCAGCTCACCACCGGGGCAGGGTCGACTAGCTAACTATGGCTACACCTTC. As protein: CASSPPGQGRLANYGYTF.